The clone carrying this TCR beta chain was recorded a few times. Its antigen is currently unknown. Time point noted: blood 4 weeks post-SBRT, at nephrectomy. Treatment in this sample: 15 Gy SBRT to primary tumor, nephrectomy 4 weeks later. Nephrectomy followed 15 Gy stereotactic body radiation by 4 weeks. Blood was sampled at baseline, 2 weeks and 4 weeks after SBRT. The tumor was a clear cell renal cell carcinoma. The CDR3 runs 13 residues. Per germline, CDR1 LNHDA and CDR2 SQIVND (reference sequence). V lost 10 bases to trimming and J lost 4 bases, with 14 bases between them. Produced via immunoSEQ multiplex PCR; TCRdb's table is partial and in-frame only. The data show 60,000 or so clones, around 80% seen once. This sample stems from a study of radiation and T cells in renal cell carcinoma. Study-level findings and limits: In blood, top tumor clones expanded by 2 weeks, shrinking by 4.

The source of this sequence is a man aged 55 to 69 with renal cell carcinoma. The chain joins TRBV19 to TRBJ2-1; D call uncertain. This sample comprised blood, obtained from a patient whose treatment included radiotherapy and nephrectomy. The CDR3 nucleotides are TGTGCCACTTCTCCTCATGAGTACAATGAGCAGTTCTTC. Protein: CATSPHEYNEQFF.